This T cell receptor beta chain was documented in a study of T cell responses to AZD1222 COVID-19 vaccine (dated by TCRdb to the early 2020s). A note on the overall study: AZD1222 recipients with second doses at about 4 weeks or about 12 weeks were pooled, because spike-specific TCR depth and breadth did not differ between schedules. TCR sequencing was performed for roughly 250 trial participants, of whom 200 to 220 were given two doses of AZD1222 and roughly 25 were given two doses of MenACWY control vaccine. Trial participants were enrolled by age into 18-55, 56-69 and 70-plus year subgroups, with 148, 28 and 57 TCR-sequenced participants respectively. Points the paper makes about the study in general: Epitopes outside the regions mutated in the B.1.351 and B.1.1.7 variants were reportedly recognized by nearly half of the unique spike-specific TCRs. Most participants were white British and females outnumbered males, and the authors suggested that clonal diversity may have been underestimated. Conclusions about previously exposed vaccinees are limited, since just five or six AZD1222 recipients were seropositive for SARS-CoV-2 at baseline. The 56-69-year group was small, and its depth increase did not reach significance, likely because of low power. Because no samples from the day 14 peak response were available, repertoires could be characterized only after the peak T cell response. After two AZD1222 doses, both the breadth and the depth of spike-specific TCRs were significantly higher than at day 0 and than in MenACWY recipients. The whole spike protein was spanned by vaccine-associated CD4 TCRs, and dominant responses were seen in regions 160-218 and 743-854.

The CDR3 regions of human TCRbeta chains were subjected to immunosequencing. Per the source publication's procedure: Repertoire TCRs were checked for matches against a reference library of SARS-CoV-2-specific TCRs that had been generated using the MIRA antigen-specificity platform. Breadth was defined as the fraction of unique TCRs that were SARS-CoV-2-associated. Depth was defined as the fraction of total T cells that were SARS-CoV-2-associated. Using the MIRA data, each spike-specific TCR was assigned both to the spike region to which the TCR was reactive and to a CD4 or CD8 class. Log10-transformed breadth and depth values were compared by one-way ANOVA with Sidak's multiple comparisons tests. Drawn from immuneACCESS, this table holds only the in-frame rearrangements with V and J called that TCRdb kept. Clones are partly lost; checked studies trace under half to an unresolved V gene and leave the rest unexplained. The V and J calls and the clone size are those of that table, but D and trimming were determined from the DNA. Present in this sample are around 180,000 clones, about nine tenths of which were seen just once. The ten largest make up approximately 3% of the sample.

The time point label, read with the paper, signifies: baseline before first vaccination. Vaccinee samples were obtained from the UK trials COV001 and COV002, which included a single-blind randomized controlled phase 2/3 trial of AZD1222 (ChAdOx1 nCoV-19) in healthy adults. Trial participant PBMC samples were collected at day 0 and day 28 after the second dose for TCRbeta chain sequencing. Via the germline V gene, CDR1 is MNHNS and CDR2 SASEGT. The CDR3 has 19 amino acids, counting the end cysteine and phenylalanine. Just the 57-base CDR3 DNA is kept, in frame starting at base 1. Germline trimming: 2 bases from V, 0 bases from J; junction bases outside gene matches: 8. A note on this clone: The specificity of this receptor is unknown. Base qualities are not recorded, but no much larger clone differs from it by a single base.

The clonotype was recovered from an adult in good health. The sample consisted of peripheral blood, taken on day 0 of AZD1222 vaccination. The chain joins TRBV6-1 to TRBJ2-1, with 12 bases aligning to TRBD2. The nucleotides read TGTGCCAGCAGTGAATTTGGGACTAGCGGGCGCCGCTCCTACAATGAGCAGTTCTTC. Its protein product is CASSEFGTSGRRSYNEQFF.